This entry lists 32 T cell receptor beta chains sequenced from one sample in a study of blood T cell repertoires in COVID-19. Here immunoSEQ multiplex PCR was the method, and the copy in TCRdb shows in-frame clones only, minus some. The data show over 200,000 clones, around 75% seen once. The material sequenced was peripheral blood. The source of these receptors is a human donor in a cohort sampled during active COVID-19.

CDR3 coding DNA: TGTGCCAGAGACCTTATCCTGCGGGGCTATGGCTACACCTTC. It specifies CARDLILRGYGYTF. The gene calls are TRBV19 and TRBJ1-2; D is unresolved. Germline V gene sequence: CDR1 LNHDA, CDR2 SQIVND (reference sequence). The CDR3 consists of 14 residues. V was trimmed by 9 bases and J by 4 bases, leaving 18 bases between them.

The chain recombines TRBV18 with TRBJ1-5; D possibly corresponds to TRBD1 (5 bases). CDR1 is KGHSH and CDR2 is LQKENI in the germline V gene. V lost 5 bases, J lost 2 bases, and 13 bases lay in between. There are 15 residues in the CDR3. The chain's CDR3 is CASSWGPEGNQPQHF. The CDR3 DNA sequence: TGTGCCAGCTCATGGGGCCCCGAGGGCAATCAGCCCCAGCATTTT.

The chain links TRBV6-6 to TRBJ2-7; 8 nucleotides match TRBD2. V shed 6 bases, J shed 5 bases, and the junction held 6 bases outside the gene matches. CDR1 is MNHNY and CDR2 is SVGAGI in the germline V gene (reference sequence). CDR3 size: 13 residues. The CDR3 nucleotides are TGTGCCAGCAGGACCGGGACTAGGGACGAGCAGTACTTC. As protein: CASRTGTRDEQYF.

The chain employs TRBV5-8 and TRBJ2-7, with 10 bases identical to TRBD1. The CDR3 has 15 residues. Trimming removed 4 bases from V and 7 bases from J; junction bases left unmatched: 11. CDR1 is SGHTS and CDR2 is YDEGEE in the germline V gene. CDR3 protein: CASSPGQGPWGEQYF. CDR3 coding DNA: TGTGCCAGCAGCCCGGGACAGGGGCCGTGGGGAGAGCAGTACTTC.

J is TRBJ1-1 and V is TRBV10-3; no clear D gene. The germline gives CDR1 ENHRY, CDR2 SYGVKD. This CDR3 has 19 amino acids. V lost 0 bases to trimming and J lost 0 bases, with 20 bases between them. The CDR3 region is CAISESIGLGLRLNTEAFF. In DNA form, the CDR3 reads TGTGCCATCAGTGAGTCTATCGGCTTGGGCTTGAGACTGAACACTGAAGCTTTCTTT.

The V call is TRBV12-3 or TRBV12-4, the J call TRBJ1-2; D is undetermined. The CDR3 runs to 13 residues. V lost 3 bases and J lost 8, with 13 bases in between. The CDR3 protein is CASSFLAGWGYTF. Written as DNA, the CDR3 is TGTGCCAGCAGTTTCCTAGCCGGGTGGGGCTACACCTTC.

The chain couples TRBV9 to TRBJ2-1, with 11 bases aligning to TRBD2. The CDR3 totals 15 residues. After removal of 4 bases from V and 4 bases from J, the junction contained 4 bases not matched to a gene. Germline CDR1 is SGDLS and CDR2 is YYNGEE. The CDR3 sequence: CASSLGLAGYNEQFF. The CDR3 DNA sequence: TGTGCCAGCAGCCTCGGACTAGCGGGTTACAATGAGCAGTTCTTC.

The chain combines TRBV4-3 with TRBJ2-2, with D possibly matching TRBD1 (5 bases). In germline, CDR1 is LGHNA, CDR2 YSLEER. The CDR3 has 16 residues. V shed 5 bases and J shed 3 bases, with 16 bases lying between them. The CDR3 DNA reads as TGCGCCAGCAGCGGTATAGGGGCCAAATACACCGGGGAGCTGTTTTTT. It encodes CASSGIGAKYTGELFF.

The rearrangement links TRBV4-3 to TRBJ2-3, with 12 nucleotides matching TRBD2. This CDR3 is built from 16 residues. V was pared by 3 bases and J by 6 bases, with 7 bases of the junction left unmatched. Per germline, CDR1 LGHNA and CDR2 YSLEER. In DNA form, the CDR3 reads TGCGCCAGCAGCCAGATGACTAGCGGGAGATCGGATACGCAGTATTTT. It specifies CASSQMTSGRSDTQYF.

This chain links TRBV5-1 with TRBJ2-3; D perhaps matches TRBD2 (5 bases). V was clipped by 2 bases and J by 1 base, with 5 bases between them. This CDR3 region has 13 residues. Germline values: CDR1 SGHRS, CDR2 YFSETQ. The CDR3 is CASSFGGTDTQYF. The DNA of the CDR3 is TGCGCCAGCAGCTTCGGGGGCACAGATACGCAGTATTTT.

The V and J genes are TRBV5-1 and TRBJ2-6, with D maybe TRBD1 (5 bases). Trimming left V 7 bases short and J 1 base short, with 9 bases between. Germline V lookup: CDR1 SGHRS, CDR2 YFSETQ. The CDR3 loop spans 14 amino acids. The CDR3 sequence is CASQQGSGANVLTF. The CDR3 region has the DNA TGCGCCAGCCAGCAGGGTTCTGGGGCCAACGTCCTGACTTTC.

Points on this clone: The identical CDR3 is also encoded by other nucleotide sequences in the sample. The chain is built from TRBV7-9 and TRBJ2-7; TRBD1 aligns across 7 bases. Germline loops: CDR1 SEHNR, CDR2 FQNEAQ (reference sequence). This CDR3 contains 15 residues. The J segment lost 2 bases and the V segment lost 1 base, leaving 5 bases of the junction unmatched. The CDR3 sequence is CASSLGRDRAYEQYF. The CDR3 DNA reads TGTGCCAGCAGCTTAGGCCGGGACAGAGCCTACGAGCAGTACTTC.

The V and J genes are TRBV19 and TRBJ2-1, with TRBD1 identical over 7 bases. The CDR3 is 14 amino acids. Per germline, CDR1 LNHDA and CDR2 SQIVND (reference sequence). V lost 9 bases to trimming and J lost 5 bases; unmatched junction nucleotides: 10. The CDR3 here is CARRKQGNNNEQFF. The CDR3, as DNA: TGTGCCAGGAGGAAACAGGGGAACAACAATGAGCAGTTCTTC.

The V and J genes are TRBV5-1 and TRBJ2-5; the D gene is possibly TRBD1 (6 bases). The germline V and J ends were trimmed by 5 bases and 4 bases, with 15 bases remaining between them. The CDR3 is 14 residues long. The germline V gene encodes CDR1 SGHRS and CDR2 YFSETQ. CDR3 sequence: CASSTGHRGETQYF. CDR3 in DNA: TGCGCCAGCAGTACAGGGCACCGAGGAGAGACCCAGTACTTC.

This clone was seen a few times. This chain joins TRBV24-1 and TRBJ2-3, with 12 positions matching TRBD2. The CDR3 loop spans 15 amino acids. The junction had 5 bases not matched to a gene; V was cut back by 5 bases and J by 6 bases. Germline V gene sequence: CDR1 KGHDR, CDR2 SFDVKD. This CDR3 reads CATSVRTSGRDTQYF. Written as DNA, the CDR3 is TGTGCCACCAGTGTCCGAACTAGCGGGAGGGATACGCAGTATTTT.

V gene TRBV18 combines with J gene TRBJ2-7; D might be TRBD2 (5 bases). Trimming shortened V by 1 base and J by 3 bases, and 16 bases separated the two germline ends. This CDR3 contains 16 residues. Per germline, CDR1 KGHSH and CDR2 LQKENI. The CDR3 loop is CASSPLLAHEGYEQYF. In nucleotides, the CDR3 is TGTGCCAGCTCACCACTGCTAGCCCACGAAGGCTACGAGCAGTACTTC.

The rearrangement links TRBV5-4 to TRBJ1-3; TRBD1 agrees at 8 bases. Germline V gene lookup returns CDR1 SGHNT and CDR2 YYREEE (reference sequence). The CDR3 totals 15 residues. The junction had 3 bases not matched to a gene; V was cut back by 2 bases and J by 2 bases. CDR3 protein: CASSLTTGAGNTIYF. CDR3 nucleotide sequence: TGTGCCAGCAGCTTAACGACAGGGGCTGGAAACACCATATATTTT. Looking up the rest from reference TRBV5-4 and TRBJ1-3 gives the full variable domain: ETGVTQSPTHLIKTRGQQVTLRCSSQSGHNTVSWYQQALGQGPQFIFQYYREEENGRGNFPPRFSGLQFPNYSSELNVNALELDDSALYLCASSLTTGAGNTIYFGEGSWLTVV.

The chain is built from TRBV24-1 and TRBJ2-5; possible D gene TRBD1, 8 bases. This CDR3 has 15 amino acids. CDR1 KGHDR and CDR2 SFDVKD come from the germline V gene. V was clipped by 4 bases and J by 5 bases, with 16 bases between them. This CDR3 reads CATSDPGQGGETQYF. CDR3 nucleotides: TGTGCCACCAGTGACCCCGGACAGGGAGGGGAGACCCAGTACTTC.

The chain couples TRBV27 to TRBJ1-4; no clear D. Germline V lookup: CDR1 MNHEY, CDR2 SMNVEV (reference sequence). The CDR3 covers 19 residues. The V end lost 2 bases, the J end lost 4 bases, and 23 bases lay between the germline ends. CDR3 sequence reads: CASSLKVGRTLASNEKLFF. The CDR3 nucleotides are TGTGCCAGCAGTTTAAAAGTGGGCAGGACTTTAGCAAGTAATGAAAAACTGTTTTTT.

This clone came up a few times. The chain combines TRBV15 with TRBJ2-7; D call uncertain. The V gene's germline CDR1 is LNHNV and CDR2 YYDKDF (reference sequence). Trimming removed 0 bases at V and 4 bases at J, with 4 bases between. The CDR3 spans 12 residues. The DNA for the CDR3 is TGTGCCACCAGCAGAGACGGTTACGAGCAGTACTTC. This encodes CATSRDGYEQYF.

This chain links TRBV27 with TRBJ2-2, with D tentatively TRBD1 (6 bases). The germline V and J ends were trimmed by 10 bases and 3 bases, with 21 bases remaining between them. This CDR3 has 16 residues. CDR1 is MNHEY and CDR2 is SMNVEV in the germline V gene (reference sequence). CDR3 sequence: CATTTVNRDHTGELFF. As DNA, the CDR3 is TGTGCCACCACAACAGTAAACAGGGACCACACCGGGGAGCTGTTTTTT.

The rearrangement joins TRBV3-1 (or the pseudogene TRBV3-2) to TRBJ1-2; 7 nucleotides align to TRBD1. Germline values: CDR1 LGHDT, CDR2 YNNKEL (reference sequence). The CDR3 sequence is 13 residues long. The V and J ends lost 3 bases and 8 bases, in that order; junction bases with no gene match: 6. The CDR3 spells CASSHRQGGGYTF. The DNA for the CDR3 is TGTGCCAGCAGCCACAGACAGGGTGGCGGCTACACCTTC.

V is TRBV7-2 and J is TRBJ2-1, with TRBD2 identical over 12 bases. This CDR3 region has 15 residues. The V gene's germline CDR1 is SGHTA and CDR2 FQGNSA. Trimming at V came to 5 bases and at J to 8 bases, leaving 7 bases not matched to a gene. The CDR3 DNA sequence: TGTGCCAGCAGCCCGAGGACTAGCGGGATTTATGAGCAGTTCTTC. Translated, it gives CASSPRTSGIYEQFF.

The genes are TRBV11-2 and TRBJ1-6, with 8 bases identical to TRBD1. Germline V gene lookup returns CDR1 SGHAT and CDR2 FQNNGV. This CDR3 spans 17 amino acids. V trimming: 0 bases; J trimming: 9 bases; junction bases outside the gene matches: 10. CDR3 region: CASSLDSDRVLVSPLHF. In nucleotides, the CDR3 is TGTGCCAGCAGCTTAGATTCGGACAGGGTTTTGGTTTCACCCCTCCACTTT.

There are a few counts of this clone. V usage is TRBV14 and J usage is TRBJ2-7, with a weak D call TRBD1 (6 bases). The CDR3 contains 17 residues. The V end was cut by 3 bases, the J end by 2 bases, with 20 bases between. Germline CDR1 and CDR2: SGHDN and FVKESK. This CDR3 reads CASSHPAITGPPYEQYF. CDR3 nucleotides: TGTGCCAGCAGCCACCCCGCCATAACAGGGCCCCCCTACGAGCAGTACTTC.

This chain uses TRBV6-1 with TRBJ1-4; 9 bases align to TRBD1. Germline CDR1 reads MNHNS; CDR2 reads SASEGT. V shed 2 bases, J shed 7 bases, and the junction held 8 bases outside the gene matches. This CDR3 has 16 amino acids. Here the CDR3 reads CASSEITGTGLEKLFF. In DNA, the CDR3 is TGTGCCAGCAGTGAAATCACCGGGACAGGGCTTGAAAAACTGTTTTTT.

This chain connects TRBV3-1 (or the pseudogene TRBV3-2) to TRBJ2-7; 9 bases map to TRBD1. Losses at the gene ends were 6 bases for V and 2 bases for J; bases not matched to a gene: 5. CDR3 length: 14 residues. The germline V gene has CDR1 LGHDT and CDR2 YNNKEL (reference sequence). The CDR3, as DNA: TGTGCCAGCAGTCCCACAGGGGGCCCCTACGAGCAGTACTTC. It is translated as CASSPTGGPYEQYF.

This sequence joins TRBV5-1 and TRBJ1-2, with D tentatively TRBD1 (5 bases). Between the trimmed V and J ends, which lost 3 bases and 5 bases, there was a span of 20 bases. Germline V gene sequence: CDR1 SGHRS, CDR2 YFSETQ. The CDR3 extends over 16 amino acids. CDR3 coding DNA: TGCGCCAGCAGCTACTCGCTCACGGGGGTTGGGTATGGCTACACCTTC. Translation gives CASSYSLTGVGYGYTF.

The CDR3 spells CASSILRGQGYNEQFF. The CDR3 DNA follows: TGCGCCAGCAGCATCCTCAGGGGACAGGGCTACAATGAGCAGTTCTTC. This chain uses TRBV5-1 with TRBJ2-1, with 9 bases lining up with TRBD1. Germline V gene sequence: CDR1 SGHRS, CDR2 YFSETQ. V gave up 4 bases and J gave up 3 bases; unmatched junction bases: 8. This CDR3 is built from 16 residues.

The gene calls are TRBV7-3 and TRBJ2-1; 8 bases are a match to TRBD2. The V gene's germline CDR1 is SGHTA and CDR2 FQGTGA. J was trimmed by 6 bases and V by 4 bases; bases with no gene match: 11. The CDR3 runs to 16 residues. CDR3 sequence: CASSWGLEDGFNEQFF. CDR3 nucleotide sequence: TGTGCCAGCAGCTGGGGACTAGAGGACGGGTTCAATGAGCAGTTCTTC.

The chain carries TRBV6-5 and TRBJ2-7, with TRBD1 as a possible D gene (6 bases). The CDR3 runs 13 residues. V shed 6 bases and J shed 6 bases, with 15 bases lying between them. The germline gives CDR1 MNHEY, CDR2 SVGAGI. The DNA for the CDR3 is TGTGCCAGCAGCCTTACAGGGTTGGGCGAGCAGTACTTC. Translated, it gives CASSLTGLGEQYF.

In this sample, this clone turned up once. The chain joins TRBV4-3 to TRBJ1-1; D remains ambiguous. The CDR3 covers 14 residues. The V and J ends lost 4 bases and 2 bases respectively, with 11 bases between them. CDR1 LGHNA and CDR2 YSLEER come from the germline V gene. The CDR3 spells CASSRYSGNTEAFF. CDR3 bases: TGCGCCAGCAGCCGGTACAGTGGAAACACTGAAGCTTTCTTT.